The clone carrying this TCR beta chain was observed at least ten times. Its antigen is unknown. The ends were cut back, 4 bases at V and 4 bases at J, with 8 bases in the middle. The CDR3 covers 12 residues. Looked up from germline, CDR1 is GTSNPN and CDR2 is SVGIG (reference sequence). This sample is part of a study of regulatory T cells in long-lasting Graves disease. As to time point: newly diagnosed GD, antithyroid drugs for less than 3 months. The TCR library was made from RNA extracted from PBMCs. Arm-PCR of CDR3 regions and iRepertoire HTBI primers were the basis on which TCR beta libraries were built. TCRdb recomputed calls from the multiplex PCR reads with MiXCR, one row per CDR3 protein. The sample includes 450,000 to 700,000 distinct CDR3 sequences, 13% of them seen just once. Study-wide results and limits: Favoring TRBV28, TRBJ1-2 and TRBJ2-5 was a feature seen in persistent disease. The number of shared public clonotypes was higher in persistent patients (around 2,700) than new patients (around 960).

The same data also contributed to another study, on T cells in Graves' hyperthyroidism and ophthalmopathy. From that paper: Diagnoses used clinical symptoms, serum thyroxine and TRAb, thyroid ultrasound and orbital computed tomography.

The receptor was derived from a man aged 25-45 years with Graves disease. The chain joins TRBV30 to TRBJ2-1; D is uncertain. Sequencing was performed on peripheral blood mononuclear cells (PBMCs), taken at new diagnosis, from a patient treated with antithyroid drugs. In nucleotides, the CDR3 is TGTGCCTGGATCCCCTTTTACAATGAGCAGTTCTTC. Protein product: CAWIPFYNEQFF.